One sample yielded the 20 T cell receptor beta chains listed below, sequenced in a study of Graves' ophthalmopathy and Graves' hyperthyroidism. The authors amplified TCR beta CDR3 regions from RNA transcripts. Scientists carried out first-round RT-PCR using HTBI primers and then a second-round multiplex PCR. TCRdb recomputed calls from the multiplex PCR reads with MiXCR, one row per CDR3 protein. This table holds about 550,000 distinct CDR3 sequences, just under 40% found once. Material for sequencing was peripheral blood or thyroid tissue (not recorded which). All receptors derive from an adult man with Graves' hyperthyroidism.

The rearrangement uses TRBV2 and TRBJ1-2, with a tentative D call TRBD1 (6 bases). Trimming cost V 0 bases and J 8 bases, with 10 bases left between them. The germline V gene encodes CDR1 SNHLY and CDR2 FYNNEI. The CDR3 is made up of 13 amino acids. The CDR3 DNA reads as TGTGCCAGCAGTGAAGCGCTTCAGGGGGGCTACACCTTC. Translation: CASSEALQGGYTF.

CDR3 residues: CASSRAGGVGSTDTQYF. The CDR3, as DNA: TGTGCCAGCAGTCGGGCAGGGGGCGTCGGGAGCACAGATACGCAGTATTTT. The chain links TRBV12-3 or TRBV12-4 to TRBJ2-3; 8 nucleotides agree with TRBD1. V lost 5 bases, J lost 0 bases, and 10 bases stayed unmatched. The CDR3 consists of 17 residues.

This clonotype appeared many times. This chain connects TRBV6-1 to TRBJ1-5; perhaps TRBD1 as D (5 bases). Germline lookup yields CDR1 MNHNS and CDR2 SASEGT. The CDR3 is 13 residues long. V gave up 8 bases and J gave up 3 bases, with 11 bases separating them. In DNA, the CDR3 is TGTGCCAGCGGCCAGGGCGCCAATCAGCCCCAGCATTTT. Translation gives CASGQGANQPQHF.

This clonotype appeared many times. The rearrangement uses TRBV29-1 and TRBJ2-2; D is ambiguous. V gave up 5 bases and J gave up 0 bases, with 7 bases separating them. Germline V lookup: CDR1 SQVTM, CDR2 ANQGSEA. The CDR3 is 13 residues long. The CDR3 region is CSVLTSNTGELFF. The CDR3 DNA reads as TGCAGCGTTCTGACTTCGAACACCGGGGAGCTGTTTTTT.

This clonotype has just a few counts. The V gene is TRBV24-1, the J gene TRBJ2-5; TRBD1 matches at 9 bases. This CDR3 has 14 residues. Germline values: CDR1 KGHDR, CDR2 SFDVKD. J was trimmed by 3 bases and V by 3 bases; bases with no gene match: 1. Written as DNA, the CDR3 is TGTGCCACCAGTGATAGGACAGGGGAAGAGACCCAGTACTTC. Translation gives CATSDRTGEETQYF.

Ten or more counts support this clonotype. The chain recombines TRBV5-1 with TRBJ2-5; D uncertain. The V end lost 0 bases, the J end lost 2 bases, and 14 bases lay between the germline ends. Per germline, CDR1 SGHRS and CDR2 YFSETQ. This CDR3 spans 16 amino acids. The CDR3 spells CASSLAVGTAQETQYF. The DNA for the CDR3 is TGCGCCAGCAGCTTGGCCGTGGGAACAGCTCAAGAGACCCAGTACTTC.

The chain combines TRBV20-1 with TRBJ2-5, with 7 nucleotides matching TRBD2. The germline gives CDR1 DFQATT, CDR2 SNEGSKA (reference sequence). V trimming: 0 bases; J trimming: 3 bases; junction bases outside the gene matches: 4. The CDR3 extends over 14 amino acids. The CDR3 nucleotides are TGCAGTGCTAGAGAGGGAGGGTGCGAAGAGACCCAGTACTTC. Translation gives CSAREGGCEETQYF.

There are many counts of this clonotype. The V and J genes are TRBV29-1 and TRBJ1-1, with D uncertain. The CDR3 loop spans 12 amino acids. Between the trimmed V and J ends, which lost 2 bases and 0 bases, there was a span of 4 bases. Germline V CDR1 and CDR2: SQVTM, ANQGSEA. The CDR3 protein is CSVEWVNTEAFF. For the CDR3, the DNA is TGCAGCGTTGAATGGGTGAACACTGAAGCTTTCTTT. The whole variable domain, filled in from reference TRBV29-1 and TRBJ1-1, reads SAVISQKPSRDICQRGTSLTIQCQVDSQVTMMFWYRQQPGQSLTLIATANQGSEATYESGFVIDKFPISRPNLTFSTLTVSNMSPEDSSIYLCSVEWVNTEAFFGQGTRLTVV.

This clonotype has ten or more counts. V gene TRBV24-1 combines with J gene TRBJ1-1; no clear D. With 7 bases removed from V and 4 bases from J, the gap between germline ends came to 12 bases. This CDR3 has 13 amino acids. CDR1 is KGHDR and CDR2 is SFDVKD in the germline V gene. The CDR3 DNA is TGTGCCACCAGGGACTCAAGATCCACTGAAGCTTTCTTT. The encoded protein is CATRDSRSTEAFF.

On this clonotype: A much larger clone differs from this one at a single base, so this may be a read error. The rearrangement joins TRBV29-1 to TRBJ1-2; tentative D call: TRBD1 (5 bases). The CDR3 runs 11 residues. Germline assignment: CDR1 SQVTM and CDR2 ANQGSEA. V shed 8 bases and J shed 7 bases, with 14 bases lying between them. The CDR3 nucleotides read TGCAGCATAAACGGGGGGAGTGGCTACACCTTC. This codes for CSINGGSGYTF.

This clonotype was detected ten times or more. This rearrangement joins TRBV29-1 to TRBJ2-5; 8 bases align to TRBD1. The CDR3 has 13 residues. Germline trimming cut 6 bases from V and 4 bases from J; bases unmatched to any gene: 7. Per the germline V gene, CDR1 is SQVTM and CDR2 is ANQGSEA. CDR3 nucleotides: TGCAGCGTCGGACAGGGTTTGGGAGAGACCCAGTACTTC. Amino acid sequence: CSVGQGLGETQYF.

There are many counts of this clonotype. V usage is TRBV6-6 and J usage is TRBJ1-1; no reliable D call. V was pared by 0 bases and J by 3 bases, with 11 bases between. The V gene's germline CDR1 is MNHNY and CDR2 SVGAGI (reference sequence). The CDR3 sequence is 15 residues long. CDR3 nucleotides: TGTGCCAGCAGTTACTCACGGGTCTCCCACACTGAAGCTTTCTTT. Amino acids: CASSYSRVSHTEAFF.

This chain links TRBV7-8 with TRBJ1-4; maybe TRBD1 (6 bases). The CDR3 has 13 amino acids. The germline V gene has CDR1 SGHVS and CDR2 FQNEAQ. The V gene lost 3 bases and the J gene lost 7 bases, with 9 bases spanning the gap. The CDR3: CASSFSDSEKLFF. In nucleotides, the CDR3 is TGTGCCAGCAGCTTCTCGGACAGTGAAAAACTGTTTTTT.

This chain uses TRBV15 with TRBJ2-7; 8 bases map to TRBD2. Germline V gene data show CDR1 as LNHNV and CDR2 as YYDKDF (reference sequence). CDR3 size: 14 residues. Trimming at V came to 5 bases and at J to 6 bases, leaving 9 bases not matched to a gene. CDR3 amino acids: CATSRGGRRVEQYF. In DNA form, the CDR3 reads TGTGCCACCAGCCGGGGGGGAAGGCGGGTCGAGCAGTACTTC.

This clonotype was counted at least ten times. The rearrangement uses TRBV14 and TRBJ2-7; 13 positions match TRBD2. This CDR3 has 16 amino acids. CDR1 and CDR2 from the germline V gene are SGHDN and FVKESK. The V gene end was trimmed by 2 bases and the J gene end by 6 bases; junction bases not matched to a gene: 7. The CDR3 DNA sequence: TGTGCCAGCAGCCAATGGAGGACTAGCGGGAGAGGCGAGCAGTACTTC. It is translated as CASSQWRTSGRGEQYF.

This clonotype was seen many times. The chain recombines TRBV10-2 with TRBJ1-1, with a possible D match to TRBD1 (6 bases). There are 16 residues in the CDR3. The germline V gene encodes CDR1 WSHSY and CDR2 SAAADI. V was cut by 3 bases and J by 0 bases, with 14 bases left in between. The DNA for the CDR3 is TGCGCCAGCAGTGAATCAACAGGGTTGGTGAACACTGAAGCTTTCTTT. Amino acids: CASSESTGLVNTEAFF.

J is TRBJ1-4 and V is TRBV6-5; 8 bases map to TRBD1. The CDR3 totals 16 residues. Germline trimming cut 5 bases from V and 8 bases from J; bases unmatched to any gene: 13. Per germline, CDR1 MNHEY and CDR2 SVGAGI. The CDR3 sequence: CASSEDVGQGGEKLFF. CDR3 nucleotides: TGTGCCAGCAGTGAAGATGTCGGACAGGGAGGAGAAAAACTGTTTTTT.

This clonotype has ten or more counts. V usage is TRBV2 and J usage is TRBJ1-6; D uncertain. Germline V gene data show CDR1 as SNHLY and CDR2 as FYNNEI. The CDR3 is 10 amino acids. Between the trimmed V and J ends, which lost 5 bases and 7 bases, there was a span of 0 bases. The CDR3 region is CASSNSPLHF. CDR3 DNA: TGTGCCAGCAGTAATTCACCCCTCCACTTT. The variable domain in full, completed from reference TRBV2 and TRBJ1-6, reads EPEVTQTPSHQVTQMGQEVILRCVPISNHLYFYWYRQILGQKVEFLVSFYNNEISEKSEIFDDQFSVERPDGSNFTLKIRSTKLEDSAMYFCASSNSPLHFGNGTRLTVT.

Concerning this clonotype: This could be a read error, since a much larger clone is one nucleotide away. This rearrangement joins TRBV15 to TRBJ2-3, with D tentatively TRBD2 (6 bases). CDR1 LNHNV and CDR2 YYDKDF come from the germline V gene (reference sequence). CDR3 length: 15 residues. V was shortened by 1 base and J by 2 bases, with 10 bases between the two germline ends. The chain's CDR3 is CATSRGGLITDTQYF. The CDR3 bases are TGTGCCACCAGCAGAGGCGGACTAATCACAGATACGCAGTATTTT.

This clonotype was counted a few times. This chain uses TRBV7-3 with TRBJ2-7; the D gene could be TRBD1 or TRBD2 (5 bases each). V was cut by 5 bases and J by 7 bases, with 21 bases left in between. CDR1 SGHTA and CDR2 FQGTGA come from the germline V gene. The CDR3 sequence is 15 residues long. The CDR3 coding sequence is TGTGCCAGCAGCCACACCGGGTTGGGGGATCTGGAGCAGTACTTC. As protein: CASSHTGLGDLEQYF.